These 30 T cell receptor beta chains share one sample of origin, sequenced in a study of control samples from healthy donors and cancer patients. TCRdb keeps only in-frame clones here, not all; method: immunoSEQ multiplex PCR. Here the sample spans tens of thousands of clones, 88% being singletons. The sequencing input was blood. The receptors were sampled from an older woman in good health.

V is TRBV19 and J is TRBJ1-4; D unresolved. The CDR3 runs 13 residues. CDR1 is LNHDA, CDR2 SQIVND, per germline (reference sequence). V dropped 7 bases and J dropped 0 bases, with 6 bases sitting between them. CDR3 in amino acids: CASKWATNEKLFF. CDR3 nucleotide sequence: TGTGCCAGTAAATGGGCAACTAATGAAAAACTGTTTTTT.

This clone appeared a few times. This chain joins TRBV6-4 and TRBJ2-6; D ambiguous. CDR1 is MRHNA and CDR2 is SNTAGT in the germline V gene. V was pared by 6 bases and J by 1 base, with 7 bases between. CDR3 length equals 14 residues. The CDR3 coding sequence is TGTGCCAGCAGATCGGATTCTGGGGCCAACGTCCTGACTTTC. Translation gives CASRSDSGANVLTF.

The rearrangement links TRBV5-1 to TRBJ1-2; D unclear. The CDR3 totals 13 residues. Germline-derived CDR1 and CDR2 are SGHRS and YFSETQ. V lost 2 bases and J 7 bases, leaving 12 bases between the germline ends. The DNA for the CDR3 is TGCGCCAGCAGCTTAGGAGGGAATGGTGGCTACACCTTC. This gives the protein CASSLGGNGGYTF.

In its sample, this clone was seen a few times. This chain uses TRBV6-4 with TRBJ2-2, with D tentatively TRBD1 (6 bases). The CDR3 covers 14 residues. From germline, CDR1 is MRHNA and CDR2 SNTAGT. The V end lost 6 bases, the J end lost 6 bases, and 14 bases lay between the germline ends. The CDR3 spells CASSPGHGSGELFF. The CDR3 DNA sequence: TGTGCCAGCAGCCCGGGACACGGGTCCGGGGAGCTGTTTTTT.

V gene TRBV7-9 combines with J gene TRBJ2-3, with 7 bases lining up with TRBD1. V lost 5 bases to trimming and J lost 5 bases; unmatched junction nucleotides: 4. Per germline, CDR1 SEHNR and CDR2 FQNEAQ (reference sequence). The CDR3 has 13 residues. The CDR3 nucleotides are TGTGCCAGCAGCCTGGACAGGCTAGATACGCAGTATTTT. Its translation: CASSLDRLDTQYF.

V and J are TRBV7-2 and TRBJ2-7, with TRBD2 matching over 12 bases. The length of the CDR3 is 17 residues. After removal of 6 bases from V and 3 bases from J, the junction contained 12 bases not matched to a gene. In germline, CDR1 is SGHTA, CDR2 FQGNSA. The DNA for the CDR3 is TGTGCCAGCAGTTTTACTAGCGGGAGGACATTTGGCTACGAGCAGTACTTC. Translated, it gives CASSFTSGRTFGYEQYF. Variable domain in full (rest from reference TRBV7-2 and TRBJ2-7): GAGVSQSPSNKVTEKGKDVELRCDPISGHTALYWYRQSLGQGLEFLIYFQGNSAPDKSGLPSDRFSAERTGGSVSTLTIQRTQQEDSAVYLCASSFTSGRTFGYEQYFGPGTRLTVT.

The chain recombines TRBV30 with TRBJ2-2; D not resolved. Between the trimmed V and J ends, which lost 3 bases and 3 bases, there was a span of 14 bases. Germline V lookup: CDR1 GTSNPN, CDR2 SVGIG (reference sequence). The CDR3 is 15 residues long. The CDR3 DNA follows: TGTGCCTGGAGAATTAAAGGCCTTGACACCGGGGAGCTGTTTTTT. This codes for CAWRIKGLDTGELFF.

The chain combines TRBV10-2 with TRBJ2-3; D is ambiguous. V shed 4 bases and J shed 2 bases, with 4 bases lying between them. Germline V lookup: CDR1 WSHSY, CDR2 SAAADI. The CDR3 is 12 residues long. The CDR3 nucleotides are TGCGCCAGCAGTGCCACCACAGATACGCAGTATTTT. It encodes CASSATTDTQYF.

A single count supports this clone. This chain connects TRBV3-1 (or the pseudogene TRBV3-2) to TRBJ1-5, with D perhaps TRBD1 (5 bases). This CDR3 is built from 14 residues. The ends were cut back, 4 bases at V and 3 bases at J, with 10 bases in the middle. CDR1 and CDR2 from the germline V gene are LGHDT and YNNKEL (reference sequence). The CDR3 DNA sequence: TGTGCCAGCAGCCCCCGAGGGGACAATCAGCCCCAGCATTTT. This codes for CASSPRGDNQPQHF.

The CDR3 DNA follows: TGTGCCATCAGCGCAAACACTGAAGCTTTCTTT. Residues: CAISANTEAFF. The chain joins TRBV10-3 to TRBJ1-1; D is unresolved. Germline-derived CDR1 and CDR2 are ENHRY and SYGVKD. The CDR3 spans 11 residues. Trimming removed 6 bases at V and 2 bases at J, with 4 bases between.

This clone came up many times. This rearrangement joins TRBV6-5 to TRBJ2-7; 9 nucleotides agree with TRBD1. This CDR3 is 14 amino acids long. Unmatched junction bases numbered 4, after V lost 6 bases and J lost 1 base. Germline V gene sequence: CDR1 MNHEY, CDR2 SVGAGI. CDR3 amino acids: CASSRQGGSYEQYF. In DNA form, the CDR3 reads TGTGCCAGCAGCCGACAGGGGGGGTCCTACGAGCAGTACTTC.

The chain uses TRBV11-3 and TRBJ2-5; TRBD1 agrees at 9 bases. The CDR3 consists of 16 residues. Germline trimming cut 5 bases from V and 5 bases from J; bases unmatched to any gene: 12. CDR1 SGHNT and CDR2 YENEEA come from the germline V gene. Here the CDR3 DNA reads TGTGCCAGCAGCATGGGACAGGGAAATCGAGAGGAGACCCAGTACTTC. Encoded protein: CASSMGQGNREETQYF.

The chain combines TRBV2 with TRBJ1-6; D not certain. V was shortened by 2 bases and J by 9 bases, with 8 bases between the two germline ends. CDR1 is SNHLY, CDR2 FYNNEI, per germline. The length of the CDR3 is 13 residues. CDR3 bases: TGTGCCAGCAGTGAAAGGACGGTTTCACCCCTCCACTTT. This codes for CASSERTVSPLHF.

This chain joins TRBV27 and TRBJ2-3; 11 nucleotides line up with TRBD2. The CDR3 sequence is 17 residues long. After removal of 0 bases from V and 4 bases from J, the junction contained 6 bases not matched to a gene. Germline V gene sequence: CDR1 MNHEY, CDR2 SMNVEV (reference sequence). This CDR3 is CASSLSFSGRVADTQYF. CDR3 DNA: TGTGCCAGCAGTTTATCTTTTAGCGGGAGGGTCGCAGATACGCAGTATTTT.

The chain recombines TRBV5-6 with TRBJ1-4; TRBD1 agrees at 9 bases. This CDR3 comprises 14 residues. Germline assignment: CDR1 SGHDT and CDR2 YYEEEE. Trimming took 3 bases from V and 8 from J; bases not matched to a gene: 5. CDR3 DNA: TGTGCCAGCAGCTCAGGGACAGGGATGGAAAAACTGTTTTTT. Its translation is CASSSGTGMEKLFF.

This clone was detected many times. The CDR3 spells CASSPQGSNQPQHF. The CDR3 DNA is TGTGCCAGCAGCCCACAGGGGAGCAATCAGCCCCAGCATTTT. The V gene is TRBV7-2, the J gene TRBJ1-5, with 7 bases lining up with TRBD1. The germline V gene encodes CDR1 SGHTA and CDR2 FQGNSA. There are 14 residues in the CDR3. V was pared by 5 bases and J by 1 base, with 2 bases of the junction left unmatched. The full variable domain, completed using reference TRBV7-2 and TRBJ1-5, is GAGVSQSPSNKVTEKGKDVELRCDPISGHTALYWYRQSLGQGLEFLIYFQGNSAPDKSGLPSDRFSAERTGGSVSTLTIQRTQQEDSAVYLCASSPQGSNQPQHFGDGTRLSIL.

CDR3 nucleotide sequence: TGTGCCATCAGTGACCCCAGCCCGGGGGGGGCAAAGGGCTACACCTTC. Its protein is CAISDPSPGGAKGYTF. The rearrangement uses TRBV10-3 and TRBJ1-2; weak D call: TRBD1 (6 bases). This CDR3 has 16 amino acids. V was pared by 3 bases and J by 8 bases, with 22 bases between. Per germline, CDR1 ENHRY and CDR2 SYGVKD.

The chain has TRBV5-1 and TRBJ2-7, with 12 positions matching TRBD1. J was trimmed by 9 bases and V by 3 bases; bases with no gene match: 13. The CDR3 loop spans 16 amino acids. Germline V gene lookup returns CDR1 SGHRS and CDR2 YFSETQ. CDR3 in amino acids: CASSSSAGTGGKGQYF. The CDR3 DNA is TGCGCCAGCAGCTCATCGGCCGGGACAGGGGGCAAGGGGCAGTACTTC.

V is TRBV24-1 and J is TRBJ1-4, with 7 nucleotides matching TRBD1. With V trimmed by 4 bases and J by 7 bases, 8 bases remained unmatched. This CDR3 has 15 amino acids. The germline V gene encodes CDR1 KGHDR and CDR2 SFDVKD. This CDR3 is CATSDPTGRGEKLFF. CDR3 DNA sequence: TGTGCCACCAGTGACCCGACAGGGCGGGGTGAAAAACTGTTTTTT.

V usage is TRBV7-9 and J usage is TRBJ1-5; unclear D gene. V was shortened by 5 bases and J by 4 bases, with 9 bases between the two germline ends. This CDR3 has 13 amino acids. Looked up from germline, CDR1 is SEHNR and CDR2 is FQNEAQ (reference sequence). CDR3 residues: CASSPDTNQPQHF. The CDR3, as DNA: TGTGCCAGCAGCCCCGACACTAATCAGCCCCAGCATTTT.

The chain uses TRBV19 and TRBJ1-2; D gene ambiguous. The V end was cut by 11 bases, the J end by 0 bases, with 13 bases between. This CDR3 has 13 amino acids. The germline gives CDR1 LNHDA, CDR2 SQIVND (reference sequence). The CDR3 reads CAAGAIPNYGYTF. CDR3 bases: TGTGCCGCGGGAGCGATTCCTAACTATGGCTACACCTTC.

This clone has only a few counts. This chain uses TRBV3-1 (or the pseudogene TRBV3-2) with TRBJ2-3; D unresolved. The CDR3 has 14 amino acids. From germline, CDR1 is LGHDT and CDR2 YNNKEL (reference sequence). V gave up 1 base and J gave up 6 bases, with 11 bases separating them. The CDR3, as DNA: TGTGCCAGCAGCCAAGTCCAGAATCTTGATACGCAGTATTTT. It translates to CASSQVQNLDTQYF.

About this clone: The same CDR3 also results from other DNA sequences found in this sample. This chain links TRBV7-9 with TRBJ1-1; D gene ambiguous. This CDR3 has 13 amino acids. Trimming left V 2 bases short and J 1 base short, with 5 bases between. CDR1 and CDR2 (germline): SEHNR, FQNEAQ (reference sequence). The CDR3 DNA follows: TGTGCCAGCAGCTTAAGCTCGAACACTGAAGCTTTCTTT. Encoded protein: CASSLSSNTEAFF.

This chain joins TRBV5-5 and TRBJ2-6, with 8 nucleotides matching TRBD1. The V gene's germline CDR1 is SGHKS and CDR2 YYEKEE (reference sequence). The CDR3 runs to 16 residues. V was clipped by 4 bases and J by 2 bases; unmatched bases: 5. The CDR3 DNA reads as TGTGCCAGCAGCCTTCGGACAGGGACTGGGGCCAACGTCCTGACTTTC. It is translated as CASSLRTGTGANVLTF.

The chain links TRBV6-5 to TRBJ1-6; TRBD1 matches at 8 bases. The CDR3 has 14 residues. V was pared by 7 bases and J by 9 bases, with 8 bases of the junction left unmatched. The germline V gene encodes CDR1 MNHEY and CDR2 SVGAGI. CDR3: CASIPGQGGSPLHF. The CDR3 DNA reads TGTGCCAGCATCCCAGGACAGGGAGGTTCACCCCTCCACTTT.

This chain joins TRBV6-5 and TRBJ1-4; D is uncertain. V lost 0 bases and J lost 7, with 6 bases in between. CDR1 and CDR2 (germline): MNHEY, SVGAGI. CDR3 length equals 13 residues. CDR3 in DNA: TGTGCCAGCAGTTACTCGAGCAGTGAAAAACTGTTTTTT. Its translation: CASSYSSSEKLFF.

This clone was recorded only once. The rearrangement uses TRBV7-9 and TRBJ1-1; D gene unclear. The germline gives CDR1 SEHNR, CDR2 FQNEAQ (reference sequence). CDR3 size: 14 residues. Between the trimmed V and J ends, which lost 0 bases and 1 base, there was a span of 6 bases. CDR3 sequence (DNA): TGTGCCAGCAGCTTAGCCGGAGGGAACACTGAAGCTTTCTTT. Translated, it gives CASSLAGGNTEAFF.

CDR3 DNA sequence: TGTGCCAGCAGTCTCCAAAACTATGGCTACACCTTC. Translated: CASSLQNYGYTF. V and J are TRBV12-3 or TRBV12-4 and TRBJ1-2; D unresolved. The CDR3 extends over 12 amino acids. The ends were cut back, 5 bases at V and 2 bases at J, with 6 bases in the middle.

J is TRBJ2-3 and V is TRBV3-1 (or the pseudogene TRBV3-2); the D gene could be TRBD1 or TRBD2 (7 bases each). The V end was cut by 4 bases, the J end by 1 base, with 15 bases between. This CDR3 is 16 amino acids long. CDR1 and CDR2 from the germline V gene are LGHDT and YNNKEL (reference sequence). The CDR3 reads CASSLPTGRGTDTQYF. The CDR3 nucleotides are TGTGCCAGCAGCCTTCCGACAGGGAGGGGCACAGATACGCAGTATTTT.

This chain connects TRBV5-6 to TRBJ1-1, with D unclear. This CDR3 has 13 amino acids. With 0 bases removed from V and 0 bases from J, the gap between germline ends came to 3 bases. Germline V CDR1 and CDR2: SGHDT, YYEEEE. DNA of the CDR3: TGTGCCAGCAGCTTGGCGGTGAACACTGAAGCTTTCTTT. Protein: CASSLAVNTEAFF.